The 26 T cell receptor beta chains reported below all come from one sample, sequenced in a study of control samples from healthy donors and cancer patients (dated by TCRdb to 2020 to 2022). Library preparation was by the immunoSEQ multiplex PCR assay. The table comes from immuneACCESS by way of TCRdb, which keeps in-frame sequences with V and J called. Part of the clones is missing from these tables; in studies checked, under half for an unresolved V gene and the rest for unknown reasons. Present in this sample are 120,000 or so clones, over 80% of which were seen just once. The top ten hold approximately 0.58% of the sample. Sequences were obtained from PBMCs. All receptors derive from an elderly man with head and neck cancer.

The chain combines TRBV7-9 with TRBJ1-2, with D maybe TRBD1 (6 bases). From germline, CDR1 is SEHNR and CDR2 FQNEAQ (reference sequence). The CDR3 is 14 amino acids. V shed 2 bases and J shed 3 bases, with 10 bases lying between them. CDR3 sequence reads: CASSLWGPDYGYTF. In DNA, the CDR3 is TGTGCCAGCAGCTTATGGGGGCCCGACTATGGCTACACCTTC.

The V and J genes are TRBV28 and TRBJ1-2; D not resolved. The V gene lost 6 bases and the J gene lost 5 bases, with 13 bases spanning the gap. CDR1 and CDR2 (germline): MDHEN, SYDVKM. The length of the CDR3 is 13 residues. The CDR3: CASSKRPAYGYTF. The CDR3 DNA sequence: TGTGCCAGCAGCAAACGGCCCGCTTATGGCTACACCTTC.

The chain combines TRBV7-8 with TRBJ1-6; D is uncertain. The germline V gene encodes CDR1 SGHVS and CDR2 FQNEAQ. The CDR3 runs to 15 residues. Trimming left V 5 bases short and J 6 bases short, with 14 bases between. This chain's CDR3 is CASSVESGSNSPLHF. CDR3 nucleotide sequence: TGTGCCAGCAGCGTGGAGTCCGGGAGTAATTCACCCCTCCACTTT.

This clone was seen a single time. CDR3 coding DNA: TGTGCCAGCAGTTTAAGTTGGGGCGGGACTGAAGCTTTCTTT. It translates to CASSLSWGGTEAFF. The V call is TRBV27, the J call TRBJ1-1; weak D call: TRBD1 (5 bases). This CDR3 is 14 amino acids long. Germline values: CDR1 MNHEY, CDR2 SMNVEV (reference sequence). V lost 2 bases, J lost 5 bases, and 12 bases lay in between.

This clone was observed a few times. CDR3 protein: CASSPLGEQFF. DNA of the CDR3: TGTGCCAGCAGCCCACTAGGGGAGCAGTTCTTC. The V and J genes are TRBV6-6 and TRBJ2-1; the D gene is possibly TRBD2 (5 bases). Germline-derived CDR1 and CDR2 are MNHNY and SVGAGI (reference sequence). Between the trimmed V and J ends, which lost 6 bases and 10 bases, there was a span of 10 bases. The CDR3 runs to 11 residues.

The chain couples TRBV10-3 to TRBJ2-7; 10 nucleotides line up with TRBD1. The V segment lost 0 bases and the J segment 5 bases; nucleotides outside the gene matches: 1. CDR1 is ENHRY, CDR2 SYGVKD, per germline. The CDR3 is made up of 14 amino acids. As DNA, the CDR3 is TGTGCCATCAGTGAGTCAGGACAGGGGGACGAGCAGTACTTC. Translation: CAISESGQGDEQYF.

V usage is TRBV11-2 and J usage is TRBJ1-2; no firm D call. Germline lookup yields CDR1 SGHAT and CDR2 FQNNGV. Trimming took 1 base from V and 3 from J, leaving 6 bases between them. The CDR3 runs 13 residues. This chain's CDR3 is CASSLGADYGYTF. The DNA for the CDR3 is TGTGCCAGCAGCTTAGGGGCAGACTATGGCTACACCTTC.

V usage is TRBV27 and J usage is TRBJ2-3; maybe TRBD2 (5 bases). In germline, CDR1 is MNHEY, CDR2 SMNVEV (reference sequence). V was cut by 6 bases and J by 4 bases, with 17 bases left in between. This CDR3 region has 15 residues. The CDR3 is CASSYGLSEADTQYF. As DNA, the CDR3 is TGTGCCAGCAGCTATGGACTCTCCGAGGCAGATACGCAGTATTTT.

This chain uses TRBV6-1 with TRBJ2-5; D gene uncertain. CDR3 length: 14 residues. Deletions cut 6 bases from V and 10 bases from J, with 21 bases between. Germline V gene data show CDR1 as MNHNS and CDR2 as SASEGT. CDR3 nucleotides: TGTGCCAGCAGGAATCAGGAACCCGGCCCGATCCAGTACTTC. It translates to CASRNQEPGPIQYF.

V usage is TRBV6-5 and J usage is TRBJ2-5, with D possibly matching TRBD2 (5 bases). The CDR3 length is 13 residues. Trimming removed 6 bases from V and 2 bases from J, with 10 bases in between. CDR1 and CDR2 from the germline V gene are MNHEY and SVGAGI. The CDR3 sequence is CASSSRGQETQYF. The CDR3 DNA reads as TGTGCCAGCAGCTCCCGGGGACAAGAGACCCAGTACTTC.

The CDR3 reads CASSRPGGAQYF. The DNA for the CDR3 is TGTGCCAGCAGCCGGCCCGGGGGGGCGCAGTACTTC. This rearrangement joins TRBV5-6 to TRBJ2-7; 8 nucleotides align to TRBD2. Trimming at V came to 4 bases and at J to 9 bases, leaving 6 bases not matched to a gene. CDR3 length: 12 amino acids. Germline values: CDR1 SGHDT, CDR2 YYEEEE.

This CDR3 is CASSLETGGRSEKLFF. Written as DNA, the CDR3 is TGCGCCAGCAGCTTAGAAACAGGGGGCAGGAGTGAAAAACTGTTTTTT. The genes are TRBV5-1 and TRBJ1-4, with 9 bases lining up with TRBD1. This CDR3 contains 16 residues. With V trimmed by 2 bases and J by 7 bases, 9 bases remained unmatched. Germline V gene lookup returns CDR1 SGHRS and CDR2 YFSETQ.

The V call is TRBV7-8, the J call TRBJ2-7; D possibly corresponds to TRBD2 (6 bases). The CDR3 covers 13 residues. V was clipped by 3 bases and J by 4 bases, with 10 bases between them. Germline V gene lookup returns CDR1 SGHVS and CDR2 FQNEAQ. Written as DNA, the CDR3 is TGTGCCAGCAGCTTTCGGGACTGGTACGAGCAGTACTTC. Translating it yields CASSFRDWYEQYF.

This chain joins TRBV5-1 and TRBJ2-5; 12 positions match TRBD1. V was pared by 4 bases and J by 1 base, with 11 bases of the junction left unmatched. The V gene's germline CDR1 is SGHRS and CDR2 YFSETQ. The CDR3 spans 18 residues. CDR3 bases: TGCGCCAGCAGCCGTACCGGGACAGGGGGCTCGGGCCAAGAGACCCAGTACTTC. It is translated as CASSRTGTGGSGQETQYF.

This clone was observed a single time. This rearrangement joins TRBV7-2 to TRBJ2-7; weak D call: TRBD1 (5 bases). This CDR3 has 13 amino acids. The germline V and J ends were trimmed by 2 bases and 4 bases, with 9 bases remaining between them. Germline CDR1 reads SGHTA; CDR2 reads FQGNSA. For the CDR3, the DNA is TGTGCCAGCAGCTTACCCCCAGGGTACGAGCAGTACTTC. This encodes CASSLPPGYEQYF.

This chain uses TRBV29-1 with TRBJ1-2, with a weak D call TRBD1 (6 bases). Germline-derived CDR1 and CDR2 are SQVTM and ANQGSEA. The ends were cut back, 3 bases at V and 2 bases at J, with 13 bases in the middle. This CDR3 is built from 14 residues. The CDR3 spells CSVDWGPVNYGYTF. The DNA of the CDR3 is TGCAGCGTTGACTGGGGGCCAGTAAACTATGGCTACACCTTC.

The chain couples TRBV9 to TRBJ1-6; D gene ambiguous. This CDR3 is built from 16 residues. Germline CDR1 reads SGDLS; CDR2 reads YYNGEE. Trimming left V 0 bases short and J 0 bases short, with 7 bases between. This chain's CDR3 is CASSVEGSSYNSPLHF. CDR3 DNA: TGTGCCAGCAGCGTAGAGGGTAGCTCCTATAATTCACCCCTCCACTTT. Using reference TRBV9 and TRBJ1-6 for the parts outside the CDR3, the full variable domain is DSGVTQTPKHLITATGQRVTLRCSPRSGDLSVYWYQQSLDQGLQFLIQYYNGEERAKGNILERFSAQQFPDLHSELNLSSLELGDSALYFCASSVEGSSYNSPLHFGNGTRLTVT.

For the CDR3, the DNA is TGTGCCAGCTCACCTCTTTCGGGCTACACCTTC. Its protein product is CASSPLSGYTF. This sequence joins TRBV18 and TRBJ1-2; the D is unclear. The CDR3 covers 11 residues. V was shortened by 3 bases and J by 8 bases, with 7 bases between the two germline ends. CDR1 and CDR2 from the germline V gene are KGHSH and LQKENI.

The CDR3 region is CASSNGRRTGGTYEQYF. In DNA, the CDR3 is TGTGCCAGCAGCAATGGCAGGCGGACAGGGGGGACCTACGAGCAGTACTTC. V gene TRBV21-1 combines with J gene TRBJ2-7; no DNA check was done on the table's D call, TRBD1. TRBV21-1 is a pseudogene. The CDR3 loop spans 17 amino acids.

The chain is built from TRBV12-3 or TRBV12-4 and TRBJ1-1, with D unresolved. The germline V and J ends were trimmed by 7 bases and 4 bases, with 13 bases remaining between them. CDR3 length: 13 residues. The CDR3 bases are TGTGCCAGCAAATTTTCGTCGGGCACTGAAGCTTTCTTT. It codes for CASKFSSGTEAFF.

V gene TRBV3-1 (or the pseudogene TRBV3-2) combines with J gene TRBJ2-1; D remains ambiguous. The V gene lost 4 bases and the J gene lost 0 bases, with 10 bases spanning the gap. The CDR3 runs 15 residues. Germline V gene sequence: CDR1 LGHDT, CDR2 YNNKEL (reference sequence). This CDR3 is CASSLSILSYNEQFF. CDR3 DNA sequence: TGTGCCAGCAGCCTTAGTATCCTCTCCTACAATGAGCAGTTCTTC.

This clone was counted a few times. The chain joins TRBV11-2 to TRBJ2-3, with D perhaps given as TRBD1 or TRBD2 (5 bases each). The CDR3 contains 15 residues. V dropped 0 bases and J dropped 6 bases, with 13 bases sitting between them. The germline CDR1 and CDR2 sequences are SGHAT and FQNNGV. The CDR3: CASSLDRGAADTQYF. The CDR3 bases are TGTGCCAGCAGCTTAGATCGGGGCGCGGCTGATACGCAGTATTTT.

The genes are TRBV6-2 or TRBV6-3 and TRBJ2-7; the D is unclear. Germline lookup yields CDR1 MNHEY and CDR2 SVGEGT. Trimming shortened V by 2 bases and J by 2 bases, and 7 bases separated the two germline ends. This CDR3 spans 13 amino acids. DNA for the CDR3: TGTGCCAGCAGTTACGGGCTAGCCTACGAGCAGTACTTC. Its protein product is CASSYGLAYEQYF.

The chain recombines TRBV30 with TRBJ1-2; no definite D call. The germline gives CDR1 GTSNPN, CDR2 SVGIG (reference sequence). This CDR3 is built from 14 residues. The V gene lost 0 bases and the J gene lost 4 bases, with 12 bases spanning the gap. The CDR3 DNA reads as TGTGCCTGGAGTGTACTCGGGCCGATCTATGGCTACACCTTC. Translated, it gives CAWSVLGPIYGYTF. The full variable domain, completed using reference TRBV30 and TRBJ1-2, is SQTIHQWPATLVQPVGSPLSLECTVEGTSNPNLYWYRQAAGRGLQLLFYSVGIGQISSEVPQNLSASRPQDRQFILSSKKLLLSDSGFYLCAWSVLGPIYGYTFGSGTRLTVV.

The V gene is TRBV18, the J gene TRBJ1-4; a weak D match, TRBD1 (6 bases). The V end was cut by 6 bases, the J end by 5 bases, with 13 bases between. There are 14 residues in the CDR3. In germline, CDR1 is KGHSH, CDR2 LQKENI. The CDR3 spells CASSPGTWNEKLFF. CDR3 coding DNA: TGTGCCAGCTCTCCCGGGACATGGAATGAAAAACTGTTTTTT.

The chain uses TRBV5-4 and TRBJ1-1; the match to TRBD1 covers 9 bases. With 0 bases clipped from V and 1 base from J, the junction kept 4 bases outside the gene matches. Germline V lookup: CDR1 SGHNT, CDR2 YYREEE (reference sequence). CDR3 length: 16 amino acids. CDR3 in amino acids: CASSLGDRVKNTEAFF. CDR3 sequence (DNA): TGTGCCAGCAGCTTGGGGGACAGGGTTAAGAACACTGAAGCTTTCTTT.